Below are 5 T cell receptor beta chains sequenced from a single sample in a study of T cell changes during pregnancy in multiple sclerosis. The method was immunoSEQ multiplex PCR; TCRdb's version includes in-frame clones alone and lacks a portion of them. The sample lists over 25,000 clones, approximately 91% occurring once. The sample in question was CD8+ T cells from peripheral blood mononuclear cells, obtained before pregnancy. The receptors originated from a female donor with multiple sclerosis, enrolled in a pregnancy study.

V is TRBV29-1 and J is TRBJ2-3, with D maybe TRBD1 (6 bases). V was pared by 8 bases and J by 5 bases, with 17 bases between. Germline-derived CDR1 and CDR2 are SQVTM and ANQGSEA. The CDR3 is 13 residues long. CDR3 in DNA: TGCAGCCCCCGATTGGGGGCCCAAGATACGCAGTATTTT. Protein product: CSPRLGAQDTQYF.

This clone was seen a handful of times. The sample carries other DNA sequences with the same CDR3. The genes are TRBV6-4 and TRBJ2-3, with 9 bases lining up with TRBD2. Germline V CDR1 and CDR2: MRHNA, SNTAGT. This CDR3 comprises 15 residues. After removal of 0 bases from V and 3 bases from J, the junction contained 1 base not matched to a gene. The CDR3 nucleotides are TGTGCCAGCAGTGACTCGAGCGGGGGGACAGATACGCAGTATTTT. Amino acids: CASSDSSGGTDTQYF.

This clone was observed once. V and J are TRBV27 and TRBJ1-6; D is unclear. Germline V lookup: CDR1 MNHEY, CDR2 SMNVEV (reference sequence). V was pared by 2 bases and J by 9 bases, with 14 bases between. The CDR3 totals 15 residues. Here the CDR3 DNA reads TGTGCCAGCAGTTTAACGCCCGGTGCTGGTTCACCCCTCCACTTT. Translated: CASSLTPGAGSPLHF.

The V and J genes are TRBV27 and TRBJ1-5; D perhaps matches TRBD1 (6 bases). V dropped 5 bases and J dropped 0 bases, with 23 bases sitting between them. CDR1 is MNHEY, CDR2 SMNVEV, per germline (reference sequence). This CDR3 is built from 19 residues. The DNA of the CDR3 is TGTGCCAGCAGTCCGCAACAGGGAATAGGGCCCTATAGCAATCAGCCCCAGCATTTT. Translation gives CASSPQQGIGPYSNQPQHF.

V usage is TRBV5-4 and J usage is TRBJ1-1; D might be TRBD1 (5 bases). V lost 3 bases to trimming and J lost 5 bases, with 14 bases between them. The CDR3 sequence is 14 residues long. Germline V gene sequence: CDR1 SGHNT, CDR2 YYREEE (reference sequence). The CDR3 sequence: CASSWRDGGTEAFF. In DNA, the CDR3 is TGTGCCAGCAGCTGGAGGGACGGGGGTACTGAAGCTTTCTTT.